This is a list of T cell receptor beta chains from one sample in a study of cytomegalovirus exposure and HLA in healthy donors. The table came from immunoSEQ multiplex PCR; TCRdb's copy has only in-frame clones and leaves some out. The sample contains 130,000 to 150,000 clones, over 60% of which appear only once. Material for sequencing was PBMCs. The receptors derive from a male donor in good health and CMV-seronegative. CDR3s include the opening cysteine and the closing phenylalanine or tryptophan. Each record gives: CDR3 length, J gene, V gene, CDR3 protein.

length: 13; J: TRBJ1-1; V: TRBV6-5; CDR3: CASSYRRATEAFF
length: 16; J: TRBJ2-3; V: TRBV19; CDR3: CASNELAGAEGDTQYF
length: 15; J: TRBJ1-1; V: TRBV18; CDR3: CASSPLDREVTEAFF
length: 13; J: TRBJ2-7; V: TRBV2; CDR3: CASSRGGIYEQYF
length: 15; J: TRBJ1-4; V: TRBV18; CDR3: CASSPFTADQEKLFF
length: 15; J: TRBJ1-1; V: TRBV27; CDR3: CASSSTGLGNTEAFF
length: 13; J: TRBJ2-2; V: TRBV30; CDR3: CAWSPQGTGELFF
length: 15; J: TRBJ1-2; V: TRBV4-1; CDR3: CASSQGTGANYGYTF
length: 15; J: TRBJ2-7; V: TRBV6-1; CDR3: CASSEGTSGGYEQYF
length: 16; J: TRBJ2-3; V: TRBV7-9; CDR3: CASSLLGREGTDTQYF